These 4 T cell receptor beta chains share one sample of origin, sequenced in a study of blood T cell repertoires in COVID-19 (dated by TCRdb to about 2020). The library was produced with the immunoSEQ multiplex PCR assay. TCRdb took this table from immuneACCESS and kept in-frame rearrangements with V and J called. Such tables lack part of the clones; where checked against another copy, unresolved V genes explain under half of the gap, and the rest is unexplained. This sample comprises around 50,000 clones, less than 90% of them detected only once. In total, the top ten clones hold roughly 5% of the sample. The specimen sequenced was peripheral blood. The receptors were sampled from a human donor in a cohort sampled during active COVID-19.

In its sample, this clone was seen a few times. The chain combines TRBV7-2 with TRBJ2-2, with D possibly being TRBD2 (5 bases). This CDR3 spans 19 amino acids. The germline V gene encodes CDR1 SGHTA and CDR2 FQGNSA. Trimming took off 7 bases at V and 4 bases at J, with 28 bases between the two ends. The CDR3 region is CASTPGWRAVETFTGELFF. CDR3 bases: TGTGCCAGCACGCCCGGCTGGCGGGCAGTAGAAACCTTCACCGGGGAGCTGTTTTTT.

The chain couples TRBV4-1 to TRBJ1-1; no firm D call. V shed 1 base and J shed 5 bases, with 11 bases lying between them. Germline CDR1 and CDR2: MGHRA and YSYEKL. The CDR3 totals 14 residues. CDR3 nucleotides: TGCGCCAGCAGCCAAGTAGGGAGAGAGACTGAAGCTTTCTTT. Translating gives CASSQVGRETEAFF.

V gene TRBV5-1 combines with J gene TRBJ1-2; the D gene is possibly TRBD1 (6 bases). Trimming took off 2 bases at V and 4 bases at J, with 6 bases between the two ends. Germline V gene sequence: CDR1 SGHRS, CDR2 YFSETQ. CDR3 length: 12 amino acids. The DNA of the CDR3 is TGCGCCAGCAGCTTACAGGGCTATGGCTACACCTTC. As protein: CASSLQGYGYTF.

The chain uses TRBV29-1 and TRBJ2-7, with D perhaps TRBD1 (5 bases). The germline V and J ends were trimmed by 4 bases and 1 base, with 8 bases remaining between them. CDR1 and CDR2 (germline): SQVTM, ANQGSEA. This CDR3 has 12 residues. CDR3 residues: CSVGPGSYEQYF. The DNA of the CDR3 is TGCAGCGTTGGACCAGGGTCCTACGAGCAGTACTTC.